The text below deals with one T cell receptor beta chain. As yet, its antigen is unknown. This sample was included in a study of Ad26.COV2.S vaccination and SARS-CoV-2 variants. Study details: Donor got 5x10^10 or 1x10^11 viral particles of Ad26.COV2.S. General observations from the study: Vaccinees and placebo recipients showed similar non-spike TCR breadth. Placebo recipients showed lower spike-specific TCR breadth than vaccinees.

Treatment given: over 15 received Ad26.COV2.S at low or high dose, single or two shots; 5 received placebo; per-sample allocation not given. After the first vaccine or placebo injection, samples were drawn on day 63. Boston hosted the donor, who was an adult aged 18-55 years. CDR1 is SEHNR and CDR2 is FQNEAQ in the germline V gene (reference sequence). This CDR3 is 15 amino acids long. V shed 5 bases, J shed 6 bases, and the junction held 9 bases outside the gene matches. TCRdb keeps only in-frame clones here, not all; method: immunoSEQ multiplex PCR. The sample records a few hundred thousand clones, around 87% being singletons.

This material consisted of peripheral blood, taken in a trial of Ad26.COV2.S vaccine versus placebo. The sequence came from a person aged 18-60 years who received the Ad26.COV2.S COVID-19 vaccine or a placebo. This chain links TRBV7-9 with TRBJ1-5; the match to TRBD1 covers 8 bases. The CDR3 here is CASSLGQGAGQPQHF. Written as DNA, the CDR3 is TGTGCCAGCAGCCTAGGACAGGGAGCCGGTCAGCCCCAGCATTTT.